The 17 T cell receptor beta chains listed next were all sequenced from one sample in a study of blood T cell repertoires in COVID-19. TCRdb's copy holds only in-frame clones and misses some; the assay was immunoSEQ multiplex PCR. The sample yields 150,000 to 200,000 clones, 65% to 85% seen once. The specimen was peripheral blood. The source is a human donor with acute or convalescent COVID-19. The donor label of this sample is uncertain.

CDR3 sequence: CASRGRVDGYTF. For the CDR3, the DNA is TGTGCCAGCAGGGGGCGCGTGGATGGCTACACCTTC. V is TRBV6-5 and J is TRBJ1-2, with D possibly matching TRBD1 (5 bases). The V end was cut by 6 bases, the J end by 6 bases, with 11 bases between. The CDR3 is made up of 12 amino acids. Germline V gene lookup returns CDR1 MNHEY and CDR2 SVGAGI.

J is TRBJ2-5 and V is TRBV30; 11 bases match TRBD2. This CDR3 has 19 amino acids. CDR1 is GTSNPN and CDR2 is SVGIG in the germline V gene (reference sequence). J lost 4 bases, V lost 1 base, and 17 bases had no gene match. The CDR3 sequence: CAWSALVAGGPGLGETQYF. In nucleotides, the CDR3 is TGTGCCTGGAGTGCACTGGTAGCGGGAGGGCCCGGTCTAGGAGAGACCCAGTACTTC.

The gene calls are TRBV30 and TRBJ2-6; no clear D. The CDR3 totals 15 residues. Deletions cut 3 bases from V and 4 bases from J, with 13 bases between. Germline CDR1 and CDR2: GTSNPN and SVGIG (reference sequence). CDR3 amino acids: CAWSDLSEGANVLTF. CDR3 DNA sequence: TGTGCCTGGAGCGACCTAAGCGAAGGGGCCAACGTCCTGACTTTC.

This chain uses TRBV9 with TRBJ1-3; D gene unclear. The germline V gene has CDR1 SGDLS and CDR2 YYNGEE. The length of the CDR3 is 13 residues. Between the trimmed V and J ends, which lost 4 bases and 2 bases, there was a span of 7 bases. CDR3 residues: CASSRRAGNTIYF. DNA of the CDR3: TGTGCCAGCAGCCGGCGGGCTGGAAACACCATATATTTT.

This clone turned up a few times. This chain uses TRBV27 with TRBJ1-4, with D uncertain. This CDR3 is built from 16 residues. The germline gives CDR1 MNHEY, CDR2 SMNVEV (reference sequence). With 3 bases removed from V and 0 bases from J, the gap between germline ends came to 11 bases. CDR3 nucleotide sequence: TGTGCCAGCAGTTTGGTGGGCAGATCAACTAATGAAAAACTGTTTTTT. Its protein is CASSLVGRSTNEKLFF.

In its sample, this clone was seen a few times. V is TRBV7-2 and J is TRBJ1-1; D gene ambiguous. The CDR3 has 14 amino acids. CDR1 and CDR2 from the germline V gene are SGHTA and FQGNSA. Trimming left V 1 base short and J 6 bases short, with 12 bases between. CDR3 DNA: TGTGCCAGCAGCTTAGAGACGGGGTTACCTGAAGCTTTCTTT. This encodes CASSLETGLPEAFF.

The sample holds one count of this clone. V gene TRBV18 combines with J gene TRBJ1-6; 7 bases match TRBD1. This CDR3 has 13 amino acids. Germline V gene sequence: CDR1 KGHSH, CDR2 LQKENI. V lost 3 bases, J lost 7 bases, and 0 bases stayed unmatched. The CDR3 nucleotides read TGTGCCAGCTCACCGGACAGGAATTCACCCCTCCACTTT. Its translation is CASSPDRNSPLHF.

The V gene is TRBV4-2, the J gene TRBJ2-1, with 8 bases lining up with TRBD2. Trimming took 5 bases from V and 10 from J; bases not matched to a gene: 22. The germline V gene encodes CDR1 LGHNA and CDR2 YNFKEQ. The CDR3 spans 18 residues. The DNA of the CDR3 is TGTGCCAGCAGCGGGCGGTGGGAAACAGCGGGGGAAGGGCAGGAGCAGTTCTTC. Residues: CASSGRWETAGEGQEQFF.

The chain has TRBV7-8 and TRBJ1-2; the D gene is possibly TRBD1 (5 bases). The CDR3 is 14 amino acids. Looked up from germline, CDR1 is SGHVS and CDR2 is FQNEAQ. The germline V and J ends were trimmed by 5 bases and 2 bases, with 12 bases remaining between them. The CDR3 protein is CASSPGTENYGYTF. Here the CDR3 DNA reads TGTGCCAGCAGCCCCGGGACTGAGAACTATGGCTACACCTTC.

J is TRBJ2-1 and V is TRBV29-1; 9 nucleotides line up with TRBD1. The V and J ends lost 7 bases and 6 bases, in that order; junction bases with no gene match: 4. The CDR3 consists of 12 residues. Germline-derived CDR1 and CDR2 are SQVTM and ANQGSEA. The CDR3 sequence: CSGDRGSNEQFF. The CDR3 DNA reads TGCAGCGGCGACAGGGGGAGCAATGAGCAGTTCTTC.

The chain carries TRBV19 and TRBJ2-5; unclear D gene. Germline CDR1 LNHDA, CDR2 SQIVND (reference sequence). Trimming shortened V by 6 bases and J by 5 bases, and 16 bases separated the two germline ends. The CDR3 contains 14 residues. The CDR3 here is CASSPPLSRETQYF. The CDR3 DNA sequence: TGTGCCAGTAGCCCTCCCCTATCCAGGGAGACCCAGTACTTC.

The chain carries TRBV11-2 and TRBJ2-5; 10 bases are shared with TRBD1. V shed 2 bases, J shed 5 bases, and the junction held 11 bases outside the gene matches. The CDR3 is 17 amino acids. CDR1 and CDR2 from the germline V gene are SGHAT and FQNNGV. CDR3 residues: CASSLRGTGVVLETQYF. The CDR3 nucleotides are TGTGCCAGCAGCTTAAGAGGGACAGGGGTTGTGTTGGAGACCCAGTACTTC.

The chain joins TRBV6-4 to TRBJ2-3, with D unclear. Germline lookup yields CDR1 MRHNA and CDR2 SNTAGT. The CDR3 totals 14 residues. Deletions cut 6 bases from V and 2 bases from J, with 12 bases between. The CDR3 nucleotides are TGTGCCAGCAGCCAGACGGCGGACACAGATACGCAGTATTTT. Its translation: CASSQTADTDTQYF.

The gene calls are TRBV7-9 and TRBJ2-1; TRBD1 is a possible D gene (6 bases). CDR3 size: 16 residues. Germline values: CDR1 SEHNR, CDR2 FQNEAQ (reference sequence). The V end was cut by 6 bases, the J end by 3 bases, with 18 bases between. CDR3 DNA: TGTGCCAGCAGTTCCAGGGGACCTGCCCTCTACAATGAGCAGTTCTTC. As protein: CASSSRGPALYNEQFF.

The chain carries TRBV6-5 and TRBJ2-7; the D gene is possibly TRBD1 (6 bases). CDR1 is MNHEY and CDR2 is SVGAGI in the germline V gene. The V end lost 5 bases, the J end lost 2 bases, and 16 bases lay between the germline ends. The CDR3 consists of 15 residues. This CDR3 is CASSPHGGQTYEQYF. The DNA of the CDR3 is TGTGCCAGCAGTCCTCACGGAGGACAGACCTACGAGCAGTACTTC.

The chain combines TRBV5-1 with TRBJ1-5; D ambiguous. CDR3 length: 14 residues. The germline V and J ends were trimmed by 4 bases and 7 bases, with 15 bases remaining between them. The germline V gene has CDR1 SGHRS and CDR2 YFSETQ. In nucleotides, the CDR3 is TGCGCCAGCAGCCCAGAGACGGGTGGGCAGCCCCAGCATTTT. Residues: CASSPETGGQPQHF.

The rearrangement links TRBV5-6 to TRBJ2-2; TRBD1 matches 9 bases. The CDR3 is 16 residues long. Germline V gene data show CDR1 as SGHDT and CDR2 as YYEEEE. Unmatched junction bases numbered 6, after V lost 0 bases and J lost 6 bases. The CDR3 reads CASSLGLGQGPGELFF. The CDR3 DNA reads as TGTGCCAGCAGCTTGGGGCTGGGACAGGGTCCCGGGGAGCTGTTTTTT.